This TCR beta chain was found in a study of T cells in Graves' hyperthyroidism and ophthalmopathy. At the level of the study: The initial diagnosis was the point when peripheral blood was collected, ahead of any treatment. Points from the study as a whole: In blood, most of the thyroid clonotypes expanded above 0.001 were also present.

Patients with uncontrolled infections, other autoimmune diseases, pregnancy or lactation were excluded. Out of about 10 ml of fresh peripheral blood came the PBMCs. As for this clonotype: Its antigen is as yet unknown.

The CDR3 loop spans 15 amino acids. The ends lost 3 bases at V and 7 bases at J; junction bases unmatched: 7. The germline V gene has CDR1 SGHDT and CDR2 YYEEEE. There were TCR beta CDR3 regions amplified from RNA transcripts. In the first-round RT-PCR of the TCR CDR3, the HTBI primer set was used. TCRdb reanalysed the multiplex PCR reads using MiXCR and keeps one entry per CDR3 protein. Of nearly 250,000 distinct CDR3 sequences listed, about 16% were seen once; the top ten hold around 30%. Sequencing was performed on blood. This rearrangement joins TRBV5-6 to TRBJ2-1; 10 nucleotides line up with TRBD1. The TCR comes from a young woman with Graves' ophthalmopathy. The CDR3 region has the DNA TGTGCCAGCAGCTCTTCCGGGACAGGGGTGAATGAGCAGTTCTTC. Its protein product is CASSSSGTGVNEQFF.